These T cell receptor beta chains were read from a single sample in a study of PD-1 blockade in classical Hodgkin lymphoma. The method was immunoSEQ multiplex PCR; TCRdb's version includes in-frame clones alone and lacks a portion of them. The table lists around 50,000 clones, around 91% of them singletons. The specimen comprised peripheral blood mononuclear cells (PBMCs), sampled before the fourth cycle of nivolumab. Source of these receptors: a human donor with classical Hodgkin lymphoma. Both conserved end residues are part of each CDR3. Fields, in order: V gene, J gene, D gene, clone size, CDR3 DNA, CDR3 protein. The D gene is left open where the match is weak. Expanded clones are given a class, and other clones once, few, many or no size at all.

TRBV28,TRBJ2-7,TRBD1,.,TGTGCCAGCAACAAAATGTCCGGGACAGCCTCCTACGAGCAGTACTTC,CASNKMSGTASYEQYF
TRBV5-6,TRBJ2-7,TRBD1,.,TGTGCCAGCAGCTGGGACAGGGAGTTCGAGCAGTACTTC,CASSWDREFEQYF
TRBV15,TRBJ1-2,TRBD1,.,TGTGCCACCAGCAGCCTGGACAGGGTTGTTCGCTATGGCTACACCTTC,CATSSLDRVVRYGYTF
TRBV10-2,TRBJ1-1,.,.,TGCGCCAGTCGGGGAGTCACTGAAGCTTTCTTT,CASRGVTEAFF
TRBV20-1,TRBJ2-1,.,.,TGCAGTGCAACTACCAATGAGCAGTTCTTC,CSATTNEQFF
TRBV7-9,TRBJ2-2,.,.,TGTGCCAGCAGCTTAGGCCTCTCAGGAATTCGGAACACCGGGGAGCTGTTTTTT,CASSLGLSGIRNTGELFF
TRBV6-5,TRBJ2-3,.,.,TGTGCCAGCAGTTACTCGGCTAGGTTAGACACAGATACGCAGTATTTT,CASSYSARLDTDTQYF
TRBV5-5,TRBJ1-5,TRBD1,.,TGTGCCAGCAGCAAGGGACAGGCCTCCGGCCAGCCCCAGCATTTT,CASSKGQASGQPQHF
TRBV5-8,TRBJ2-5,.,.,TGTGCCAGCAGCTTGGAGACCCAGTACTTC,CASSLETQYF
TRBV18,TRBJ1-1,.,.,TGTGCCAGCTCACTGGACGGTAACACTGAAGCTTTCTTT,CASSLDGNTEAFF
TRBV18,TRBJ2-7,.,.,TGTGCCAGCTCACTTACTCTAGCGTCCAACTCCTACGAGCAGTACTTC,CASSLTLASNSYEQYF
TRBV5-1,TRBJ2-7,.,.,TGCGCCAGCAGCTTCCAGGGAGGTCATTACGAGCAGTACTTC,CASSFQGGHYEQYF
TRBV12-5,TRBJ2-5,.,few,TGTGCTAGTGGTTTAGGGGGGAGGGGCCACTCCGAGACCCAGTACTTC,CASGLGGRGHSETQYF
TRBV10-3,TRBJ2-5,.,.,TGTGCCATCAGTGTCGGGGAGACCCAGTACTTC,CAISVGETQYF
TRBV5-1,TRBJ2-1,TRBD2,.,TGCGCCAGCAGCTTGGCTCTAGCGGGGGGCGATGAGCAGTTCTTC,CASSLALAGGDEQFF
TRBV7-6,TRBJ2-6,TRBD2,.,TGTGCCAGCAGCTTAGCGCGGGGGTTCTCTGGGGCCAACGTCCTGACTTTC,CASSLARGFSGANVLTF
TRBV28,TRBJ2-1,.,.,TGTGCCAGCAGTTTAGCCAGGGCCTCGGGGGATGAGCAGTTCTTC,CASSLARASGDEQFF
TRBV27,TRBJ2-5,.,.,TGTGCCAGCAGTTTATCCAGGGTGCAGGGGGAGACCCAGTACTTC,CASSLSRVQGETQYF
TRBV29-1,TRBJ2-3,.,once,TGCAGCGTTGAACCTCGTAGCACAGATACGCAGTATTTT,CSVEPRSTDTQYF
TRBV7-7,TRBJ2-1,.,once,TGTGCTAGCAGCTTAGCGGCGCTAGACGGGATGGATGAGCAGTTCTTC,CASSLAALDGMDEQFF
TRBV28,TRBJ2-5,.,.,TGTGCCAGCAGTTTATTTGGGGAGACCCAGTACTTC,CASSLFGETQYF
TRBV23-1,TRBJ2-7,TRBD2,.,TGCGCCAGCAGTCGCGGGGGAGGGGTCGCGCTAGGTGCGCCACCCCGCTCCTACGAGCAGTACTTC,CASSRGGGVALGAPPRSYEQYF
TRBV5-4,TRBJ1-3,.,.,TGTGCCAGCAGCCAAGGACAGAGCTCTGGAAACACCATATATTTT,CASSQGQSSGNTIYF
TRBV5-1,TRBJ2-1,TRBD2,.,TGCGCCAGCAGCTTGGGGCTAGCGGGACCTTACAATGAGCAGTTCTTC,CASSLGLAGPYNEQFF
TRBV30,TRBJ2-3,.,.,TGTGCCTGGAGGGTCCGCGGAACAGATACGCAGTATTTT,CAWRVRGTDTQYF
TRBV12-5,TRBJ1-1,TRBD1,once,TGTGCTAGTGGTTTGGGAGGGACAGGGGGCGCCGGCACTGAAGCTTTCTTT,CASGLGGTGGAGTEAFF
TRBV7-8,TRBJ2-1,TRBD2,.,TGTGCCAGCAGCTCGCCGAAAGGCGGGGGGTTCTTC,CASSSPKGGGFF
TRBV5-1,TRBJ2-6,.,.,TGCGCCAGCAGCTCGCCCACCGGGCCTGTCTCTGGGGCCAACGTCCTGACTTTC,CASSSPTGPVSGANVLTF
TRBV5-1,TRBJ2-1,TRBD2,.,TGCGCCAGCGGGGGGGGCAATGAGCAGTTCTTC,CASGGGNEQFF
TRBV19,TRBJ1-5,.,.,TGTGCCAGCAGCAGCGGAATCCGGAGGTATAGCAATCAGCCCCAGCATTTT,CASSSGIRRYSNQPQHF
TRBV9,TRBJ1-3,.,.,TGTGCCAGCAGCGTCTTCTTCGGGCCTTCAGTCAACTCTGGAAACACCATATATTTT,CASSVFFGPSVNSGNTIYF
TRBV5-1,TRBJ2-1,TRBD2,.,TGCGCCAGCAGCTCGCTGCACGGGACTAGCGGGACCTACAATGAGCAGTTCTTC,CASSSLHGTSGTYNEQFF
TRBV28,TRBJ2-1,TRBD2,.,TGTGCCACCCTGATAGCGGGATTTTCCAATGAGCAGTTCTTC,CATLIAGFSNEQFF
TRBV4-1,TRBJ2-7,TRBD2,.,TGCGCCAGCAGCCAAGACCGCAGTACTAGCGGGAGCTACGAGCAGTACTTC,CASSQDRSTSGSYEQYF
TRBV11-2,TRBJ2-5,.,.,TGTGCCAGCAGCTTAGGCCAGGTGATGGAGACCCAGTACTTC,CASSLGQVMETQYF
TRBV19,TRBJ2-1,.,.,TGTGCCAGTAGTATCGACTTGGGGGGGCAGTTCTTC,CASSIDLGGQFF
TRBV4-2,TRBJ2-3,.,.,TGTGCCAGCAGCCAAGAGAGACGGGATACGCAGTATTTT,CASSQERRDTQYF
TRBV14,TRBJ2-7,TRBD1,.,TGTGCCAGCAGCAGAACAGGGGGCCCCTCCTACGAGCAGTACTTC,CASSRTGGPSYEQYF
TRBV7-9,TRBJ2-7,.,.,TGTGCCAGCAGCCCTGGGCCAGGGGGTAGCGGGACGGGGGAGCAGTACTTC,CASSPGPGGSGTGEQYF
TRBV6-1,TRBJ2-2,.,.,TGTGCCAGCAGTGAAGGGGACACCGGGGAGCTGTTTTTT,CASSEGDTGELFF
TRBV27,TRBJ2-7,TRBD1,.,TGTGCCAGCACGAGACAGGGGGCCTACGAGCAGTACTTC,CASTRQGAYEQYF
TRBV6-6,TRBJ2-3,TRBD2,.,TGTGCCAGCAGCTTAGCGGGAGGGACAGATACGCAGTATTTT,CASSLAGGTDTQYF
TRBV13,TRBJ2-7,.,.,TGTGCCAGCGCGGGGTTGTCCTACGAGCAGTACTTC,CASAGLSYEQYF
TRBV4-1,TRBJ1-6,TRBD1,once,TGCGCCAGCAGCCAAGAGCGACAGGGAGGTTCACCCCTCCACTTT,CASSQERQGGSPLHF
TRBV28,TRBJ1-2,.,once,TGTGCCAGCAGTTTAACCCGGACAGCGAATGGCTACACCTTC,CASSLTRTANGYTF
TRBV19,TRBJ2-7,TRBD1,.,TGTGCCAGTAGTATTTACCGGACAGGACCCTACGAGCAGTACTTC,CASSIYRTGPYEQYF
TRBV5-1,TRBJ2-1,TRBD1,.,TGCGCCAGCAGCACGGGACAGGGGGAGCAGTTCTTC,CASSTGQGEQFF
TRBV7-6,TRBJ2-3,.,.,TGTGCCAGCTATCCCCTAGGAGCTTACACAGATACGCAGTATTTT,CASYPLGAYTDTQYF
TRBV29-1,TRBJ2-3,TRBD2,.,TGCAGCGGCGGGACTAGCGGGAGTTTAGATACGCAGTATTTT,CSGGTSGSLDTQYF
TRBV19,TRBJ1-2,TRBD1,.,TGTGCCAGTAGTATAGGGACAGGGAAAAGTGGCTACACCTTC,CASSIGTGKSGYTF
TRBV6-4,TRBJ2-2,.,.,TGTGCCAGCAGTGACGGGTACGAGGGTAACACCGGGGAGCTGTTTTTT,CASSDGYEGNTGELFF
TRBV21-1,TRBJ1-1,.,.,TGTGCCAGCAGACCAGACAGGGCCCTTTATTCAAACACTGAAGCTTTCTTT,CASRPDRALYSNTEAFF
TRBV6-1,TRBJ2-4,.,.,TGTGCCAGCAGTGACCGAGTCTTGCTTCTAGCCAAAAACATTCAGTACTTC,CASSDRVLLLAKNIQYF
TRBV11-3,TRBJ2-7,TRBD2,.,TGTGCCAGCAGCTTCACCGGGAACTTCGCGGGAGGGTCCTGGCAGTACTTC,CASSFTGNFAGGSWQYF
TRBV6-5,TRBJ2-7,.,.,TGTGCCAGCAGAACGACGGGACCGTTCTACGAGCAGTACTTC,CASRTTGPFYEQYF
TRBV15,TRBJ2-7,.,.,TGTGCCACCAGCAGAGGGTACGAGCAGTACTTC,CATSRGYEQYF
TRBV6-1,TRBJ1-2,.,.,TGTGCCAGCAGTGTCCAGAATAACTATGGCTACACCTTC,CASSVQNNYGYTF